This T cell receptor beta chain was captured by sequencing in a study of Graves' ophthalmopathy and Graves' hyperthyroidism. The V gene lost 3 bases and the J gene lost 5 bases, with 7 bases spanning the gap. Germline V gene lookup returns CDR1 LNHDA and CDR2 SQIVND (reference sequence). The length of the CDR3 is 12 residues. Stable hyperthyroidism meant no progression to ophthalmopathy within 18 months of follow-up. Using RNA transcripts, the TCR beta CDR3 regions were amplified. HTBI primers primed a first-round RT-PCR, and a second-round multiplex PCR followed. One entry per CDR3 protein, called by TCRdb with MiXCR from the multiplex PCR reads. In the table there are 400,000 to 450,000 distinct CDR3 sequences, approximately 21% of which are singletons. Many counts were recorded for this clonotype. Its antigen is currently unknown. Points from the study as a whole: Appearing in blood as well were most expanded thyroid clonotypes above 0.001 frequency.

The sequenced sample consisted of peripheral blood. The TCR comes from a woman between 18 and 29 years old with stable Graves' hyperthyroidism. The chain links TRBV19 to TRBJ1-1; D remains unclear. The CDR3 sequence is CASSMGATEAFF. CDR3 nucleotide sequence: TGTGCCAGTAGTATGGGCGCAACTGAAGCTTTCTTT.